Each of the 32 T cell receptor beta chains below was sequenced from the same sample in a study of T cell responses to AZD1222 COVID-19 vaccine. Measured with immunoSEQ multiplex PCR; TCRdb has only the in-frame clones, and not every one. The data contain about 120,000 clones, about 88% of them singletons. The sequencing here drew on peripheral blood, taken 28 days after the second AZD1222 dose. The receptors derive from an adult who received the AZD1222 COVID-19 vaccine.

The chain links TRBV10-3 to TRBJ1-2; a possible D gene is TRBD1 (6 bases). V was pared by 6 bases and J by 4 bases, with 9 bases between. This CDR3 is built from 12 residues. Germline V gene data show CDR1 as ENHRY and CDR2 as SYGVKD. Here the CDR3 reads CAIRQTGYGYTF. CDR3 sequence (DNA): TGTGCCATCAGACAGACAGGCTATGGCTACACCTTC.

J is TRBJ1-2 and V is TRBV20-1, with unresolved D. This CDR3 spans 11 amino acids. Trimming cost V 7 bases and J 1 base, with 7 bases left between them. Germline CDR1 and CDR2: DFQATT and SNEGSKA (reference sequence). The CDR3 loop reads CSGTGNYGYTF. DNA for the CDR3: TGCAGTGGGACGGGTAACTATGGCTACACCTTC.

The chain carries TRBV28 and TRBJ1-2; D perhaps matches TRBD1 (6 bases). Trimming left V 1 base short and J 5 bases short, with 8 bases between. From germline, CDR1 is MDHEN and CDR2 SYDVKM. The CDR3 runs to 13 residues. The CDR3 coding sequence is TGTGCCAGCAGTTTATCGGGGACATATGGCTACACCTTC. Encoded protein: CASSLSGTYGYTF.

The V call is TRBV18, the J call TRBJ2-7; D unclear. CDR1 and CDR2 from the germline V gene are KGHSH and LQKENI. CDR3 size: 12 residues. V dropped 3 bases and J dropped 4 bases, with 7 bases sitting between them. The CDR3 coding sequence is TGTGCCAGCTCACCCTTTAGGTACGAGCAGTACTTC. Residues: CASSPFRYEQYF.

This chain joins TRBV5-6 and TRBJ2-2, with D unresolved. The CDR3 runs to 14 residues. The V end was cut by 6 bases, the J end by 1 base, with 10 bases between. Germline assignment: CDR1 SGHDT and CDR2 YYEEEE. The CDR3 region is CASTRQENTGELFF. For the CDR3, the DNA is TGTGCCAGCACCCGGCAGGAGAACACCGGGGAGCTGTTTTTT.

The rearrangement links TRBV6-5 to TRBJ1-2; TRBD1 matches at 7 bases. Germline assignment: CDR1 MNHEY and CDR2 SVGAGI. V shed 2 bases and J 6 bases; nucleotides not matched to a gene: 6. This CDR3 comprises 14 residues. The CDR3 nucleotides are TGTGCCAGCAGTTACACCCGACAGGGTCATGGCTACACCTTC. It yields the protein CASSYTRQGHGYTF.

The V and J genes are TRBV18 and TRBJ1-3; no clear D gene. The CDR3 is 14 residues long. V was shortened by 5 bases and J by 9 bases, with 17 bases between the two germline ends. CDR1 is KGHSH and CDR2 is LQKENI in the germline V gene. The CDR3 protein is CASSSGPGSRTIYF. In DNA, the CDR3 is TGTGCCAGCTCATCTGGACCAGGCAGCCGCACCATATATTTT. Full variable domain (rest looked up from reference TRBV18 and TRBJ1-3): NAGVMQNPRHLVRRRGQEARLRCSPMKGHSHVYWYRQLPEEGLKFMVYLQKENIIDESGMPKERFSAEFPKEGPSILRIQQVVRGDSAAYFCASSSGPGSRTIYFGEGSWLTVV.

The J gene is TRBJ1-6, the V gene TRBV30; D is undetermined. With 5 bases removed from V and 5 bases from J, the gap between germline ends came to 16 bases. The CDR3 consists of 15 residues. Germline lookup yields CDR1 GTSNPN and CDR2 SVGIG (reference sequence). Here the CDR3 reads CAWGTFVMDNSPLHF. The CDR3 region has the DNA TGTGCCTGGGGAACCTTTGTCATGGATAATTCACCCCTCCACTTT. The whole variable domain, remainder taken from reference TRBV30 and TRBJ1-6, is SQTIHQWPATLVQPVGSPLSLECTVEGTSNPNLYWYRQAAGRGLQLLFYSVGIGQISSEVPQNLSASRPQDRQFILSSKKLLLSDSGFYLCAWGTFVMDNSPLHFGNGTRLTVT.

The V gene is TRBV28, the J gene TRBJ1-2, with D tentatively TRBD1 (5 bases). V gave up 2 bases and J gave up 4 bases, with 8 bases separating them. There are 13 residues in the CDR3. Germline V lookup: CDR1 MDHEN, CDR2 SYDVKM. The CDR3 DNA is TGTGCCAGCAGTTTAAGGACATTCTATGGCTACACCTTC. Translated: CASSLRTFYGYTF.

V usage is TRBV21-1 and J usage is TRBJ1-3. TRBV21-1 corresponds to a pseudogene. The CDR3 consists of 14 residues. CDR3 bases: TGTGCCAGCAGCATTCGAGGGCTTGGAAACACCATATATTTT. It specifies CASSIRGLGNTIYF.

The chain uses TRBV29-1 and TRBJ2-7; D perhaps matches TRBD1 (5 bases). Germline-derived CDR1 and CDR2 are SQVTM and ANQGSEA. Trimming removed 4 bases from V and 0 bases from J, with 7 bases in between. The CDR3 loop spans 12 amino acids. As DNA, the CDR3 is TGCAGCGTTGGGGGCACCTCCTACGAGCAGTACTTC. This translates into CSVGGTSYEQYF.

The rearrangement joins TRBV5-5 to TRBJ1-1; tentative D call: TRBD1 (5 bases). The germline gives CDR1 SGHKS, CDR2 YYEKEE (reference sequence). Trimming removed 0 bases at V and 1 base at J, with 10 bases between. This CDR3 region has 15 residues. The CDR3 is CASSLGQIGNTEAFF. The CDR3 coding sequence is TGTGCCAGCAGCTTGGGACAGATAGGGAACACTGAAGCTTTCTTT.

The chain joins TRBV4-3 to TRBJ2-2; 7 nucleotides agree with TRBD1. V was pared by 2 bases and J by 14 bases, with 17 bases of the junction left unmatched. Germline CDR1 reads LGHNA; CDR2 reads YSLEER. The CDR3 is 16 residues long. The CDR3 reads CASSQTRQGKSGILFF. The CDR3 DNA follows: TGCGCCAGCAGCCAAACCCGACAGGGCAAAAGTGGGATTCTGTTTTTT.

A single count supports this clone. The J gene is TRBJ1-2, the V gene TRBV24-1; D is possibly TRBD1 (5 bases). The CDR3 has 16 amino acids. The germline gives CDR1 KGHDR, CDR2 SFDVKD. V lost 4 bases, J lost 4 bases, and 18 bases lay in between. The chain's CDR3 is CATSDGAGSRSYGYTF. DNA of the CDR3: TGTGCCACCAGTGACGGGGCGGGGAGCCGAAGCTATGGCTACACCTTC.

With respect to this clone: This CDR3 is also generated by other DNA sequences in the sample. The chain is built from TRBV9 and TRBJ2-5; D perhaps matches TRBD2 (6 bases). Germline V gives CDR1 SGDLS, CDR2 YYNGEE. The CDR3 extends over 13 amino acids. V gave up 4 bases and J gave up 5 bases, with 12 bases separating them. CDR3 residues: CASSLSRGETQYF. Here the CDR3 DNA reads TGTGCCAGCAGCCTAAGTCGGGGGGAGACCCAGTACTTC.

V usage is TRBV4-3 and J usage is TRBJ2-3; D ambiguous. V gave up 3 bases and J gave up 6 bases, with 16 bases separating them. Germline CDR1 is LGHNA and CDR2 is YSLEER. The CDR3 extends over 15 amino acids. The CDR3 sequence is CASSHKFGPRDTQYF. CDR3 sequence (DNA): TGCGCCAGCAGCCACAAGTTCGGACCTCGCGATACGCAGTATTTT.

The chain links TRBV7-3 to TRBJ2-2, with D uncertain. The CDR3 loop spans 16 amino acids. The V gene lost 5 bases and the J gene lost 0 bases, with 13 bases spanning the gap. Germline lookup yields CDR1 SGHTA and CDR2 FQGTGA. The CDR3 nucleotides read TGTGCCAGCAGCCCCAACCCGGCGGCGAACACCGGGGAGCTGTTTTTT. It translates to CASSPNPAANTGELFF. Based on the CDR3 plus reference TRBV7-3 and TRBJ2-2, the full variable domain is GAGVSQTPSNKVTEKGKYVELRCDPISGHTALYWYRQSLGQGPEFLIYFQGTGAADDSGLPNDRFFAVRPEGSVSTLKIQRTERGDSAVYLCASSPNPAANTGELFFGEGSRLTVL.

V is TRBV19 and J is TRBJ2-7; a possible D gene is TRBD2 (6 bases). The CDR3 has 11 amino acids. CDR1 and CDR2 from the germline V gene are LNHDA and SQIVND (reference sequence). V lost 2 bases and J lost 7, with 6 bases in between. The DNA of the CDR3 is TGTGCCAGTAGTATACGGGAGGAGCAGTACTTC. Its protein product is CASSIREEQYF. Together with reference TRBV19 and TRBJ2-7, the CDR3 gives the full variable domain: DGGITQSPKYLFRKEGQNVTLSCEQNLNHDAMYWYRQDPGQGLRLIYYSQIVNDFQKGDIAEGYSVSREKKESFPLTVTSAQKNPTAFYLCASSIREEQYFGPGTRLTVT.

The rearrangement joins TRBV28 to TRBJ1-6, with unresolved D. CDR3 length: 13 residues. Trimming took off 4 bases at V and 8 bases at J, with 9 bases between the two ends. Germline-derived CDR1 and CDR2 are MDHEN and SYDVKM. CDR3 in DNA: TGTGCCAGCAGTTCCGGGATAGATTCACCCCTCCACTTT. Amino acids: CASSSGIDSPLHF. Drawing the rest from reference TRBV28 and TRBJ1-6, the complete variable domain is DVKVTQSSRYLVKRTGEKVFLECVQDMDHENMFWYRQDPGLGLRLIYFSYDVKMKEKGDIPEGYSVSREKKERFSLILESASTNQTSMYLCASSSGIDSPLHFGNGTRLTVT.

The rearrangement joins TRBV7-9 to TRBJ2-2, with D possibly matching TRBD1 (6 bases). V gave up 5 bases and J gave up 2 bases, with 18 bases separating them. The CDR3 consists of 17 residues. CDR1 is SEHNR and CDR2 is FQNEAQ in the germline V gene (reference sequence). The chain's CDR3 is CASSPRASGGNTGELFF. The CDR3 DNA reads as TGTGCCAGCAGCCCCCGGGCCTCTGGGGGCAACACCGGGGAGCTGTTTTTT.

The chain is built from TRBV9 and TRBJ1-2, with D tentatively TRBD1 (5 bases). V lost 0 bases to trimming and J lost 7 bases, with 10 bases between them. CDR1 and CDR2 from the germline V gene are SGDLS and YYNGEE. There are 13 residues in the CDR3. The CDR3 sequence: CASSVDGDGGYTF. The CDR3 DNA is TGTGCCAGCAGCGTAGACGGGGACGGTGGCTACACCTTC. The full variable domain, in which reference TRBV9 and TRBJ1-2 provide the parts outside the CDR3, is DSGVTQTPKHLITATGQRVTLRCSPRSGDLSVYWYQQSLDQGLQFLIQYYNGEERAKGNILERFSAQQFPDLHSELNLSSLELGDSALYFCASSVDGDGGYTFGSGTRLTVV.

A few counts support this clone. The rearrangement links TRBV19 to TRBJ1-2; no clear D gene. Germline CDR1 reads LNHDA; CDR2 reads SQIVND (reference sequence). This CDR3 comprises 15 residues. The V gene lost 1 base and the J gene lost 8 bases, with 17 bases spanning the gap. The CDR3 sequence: CASSIVSRNFGGYTF. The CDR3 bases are TGTGCCAGTAGTATAGTTTCACGGAACTTCGGGGGCTACACCTTC.

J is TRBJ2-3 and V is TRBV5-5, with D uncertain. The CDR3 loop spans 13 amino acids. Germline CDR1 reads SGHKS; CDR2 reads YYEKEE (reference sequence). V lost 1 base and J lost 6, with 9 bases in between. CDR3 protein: CASSLSLGDTQYF. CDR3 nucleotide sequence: TGTGCCAGCAGCTTGAGTCTGGGTGATACGCAGTATTTT.

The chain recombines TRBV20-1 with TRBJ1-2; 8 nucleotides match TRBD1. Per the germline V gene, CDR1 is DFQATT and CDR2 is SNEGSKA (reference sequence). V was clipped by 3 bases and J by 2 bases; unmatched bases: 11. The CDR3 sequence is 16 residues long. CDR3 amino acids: CSASRGGQGSNYGYTF. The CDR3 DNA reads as TGCAGTGCTAGTCGCGGCGGACAGGGATCCAACTATGGCTACACCTTC.

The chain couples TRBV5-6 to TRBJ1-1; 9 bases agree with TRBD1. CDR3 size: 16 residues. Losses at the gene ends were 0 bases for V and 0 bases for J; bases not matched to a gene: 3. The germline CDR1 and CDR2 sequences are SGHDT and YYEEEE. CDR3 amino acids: CASSLDRGRVNTEAFF. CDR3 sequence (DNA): TGTGCCAGCAGCTTGGACAGGGGGCGAGTGAACACTGAAGCTTTCTTT.

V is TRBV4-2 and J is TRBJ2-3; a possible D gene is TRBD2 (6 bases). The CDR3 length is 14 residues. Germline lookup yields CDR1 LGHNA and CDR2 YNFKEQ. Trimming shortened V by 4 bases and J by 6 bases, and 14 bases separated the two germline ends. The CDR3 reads CASSLSGVGDTQYF. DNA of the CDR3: TGTGCCAGCAGCCTTTCGGGGGTGGGGGATACGCAGTATTTT.

CDR3 nucleotides: TGTGCCAGCAGCCAAGGATCAGGGACTACTAATGAAAAACTGTTTTTT. It translates to CASSQGSGTTNEKLFF. The chain carries TRBV3-1 (or the pseudogene TRBV3-2) and TRBJ1-4, with D perhaps TRBD1 (5 bases). Trimming removed 1 base from V and 2 bases from J, with 11 bases in between. The germline CDR1 and CDR2 sequences are LGHDT and YNNKEL (reference sequence). The length of the CDR3 is 16 residues.

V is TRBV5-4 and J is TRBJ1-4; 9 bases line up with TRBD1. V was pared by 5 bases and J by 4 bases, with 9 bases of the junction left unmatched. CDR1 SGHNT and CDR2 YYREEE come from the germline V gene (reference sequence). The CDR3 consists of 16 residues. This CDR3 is CASSKGQGSFNEKLFF. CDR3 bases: TGTGCCAGCAGTAAGGGACAGGGTTCTTTTAATGAAAAACTGTTTTTT.

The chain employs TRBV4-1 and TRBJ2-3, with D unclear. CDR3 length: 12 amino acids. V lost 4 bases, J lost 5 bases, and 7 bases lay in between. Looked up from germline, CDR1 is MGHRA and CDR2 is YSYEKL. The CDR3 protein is CASSPDGDTQYF. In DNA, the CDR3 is TGCGCCAGCAGCCCGGACGGAGATACGCAGTATTTT.

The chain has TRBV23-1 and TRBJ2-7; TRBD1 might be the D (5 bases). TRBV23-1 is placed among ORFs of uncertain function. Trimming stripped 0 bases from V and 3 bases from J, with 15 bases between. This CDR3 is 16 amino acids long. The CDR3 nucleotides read TGCGCCAGCAGTCAATCAATCGGCAGGGTCCGCTACGAGCAGTACTTC. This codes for CASSQSIGRVRYEQYF.

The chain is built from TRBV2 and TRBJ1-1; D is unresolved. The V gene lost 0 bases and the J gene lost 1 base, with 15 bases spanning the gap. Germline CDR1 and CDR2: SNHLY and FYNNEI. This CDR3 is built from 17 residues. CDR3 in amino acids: CASSEAGYRSGNTEAFF. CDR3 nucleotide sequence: TGTGCCAGCAGTGAAGCGGGATATCGATCTGGGAACACTGAAGCTTTCTTT.

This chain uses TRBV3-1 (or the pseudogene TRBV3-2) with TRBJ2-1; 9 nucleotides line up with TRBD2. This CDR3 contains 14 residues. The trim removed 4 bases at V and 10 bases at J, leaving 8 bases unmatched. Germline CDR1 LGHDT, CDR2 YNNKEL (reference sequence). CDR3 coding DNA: TGTGCCAGCAGCCCGGGGGGACTAGCCAACGAGCAGTTCTTC. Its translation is CASSPGGLANEQFF.